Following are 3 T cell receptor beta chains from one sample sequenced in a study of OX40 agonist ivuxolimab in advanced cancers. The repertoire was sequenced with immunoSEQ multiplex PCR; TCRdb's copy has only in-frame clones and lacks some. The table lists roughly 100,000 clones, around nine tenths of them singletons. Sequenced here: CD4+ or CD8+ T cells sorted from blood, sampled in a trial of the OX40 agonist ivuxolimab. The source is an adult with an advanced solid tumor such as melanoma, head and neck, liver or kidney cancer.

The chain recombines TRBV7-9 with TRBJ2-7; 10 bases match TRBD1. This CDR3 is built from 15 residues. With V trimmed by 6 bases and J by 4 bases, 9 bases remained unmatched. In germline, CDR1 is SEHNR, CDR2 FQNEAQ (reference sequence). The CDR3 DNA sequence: TGTGCCAGCAGTTCACCGGGACAGGGGAGGTACGAGCAGTACTTC. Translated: CASSSPGQGRYEQYF.

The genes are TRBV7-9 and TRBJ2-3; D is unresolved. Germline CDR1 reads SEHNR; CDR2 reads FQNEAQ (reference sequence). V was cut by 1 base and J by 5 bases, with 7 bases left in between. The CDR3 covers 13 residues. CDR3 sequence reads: CASSLDAGDTQYF. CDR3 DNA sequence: TGTGCCAGCAGCTTAGACGCCGGAGATACGCAGTATTTT.

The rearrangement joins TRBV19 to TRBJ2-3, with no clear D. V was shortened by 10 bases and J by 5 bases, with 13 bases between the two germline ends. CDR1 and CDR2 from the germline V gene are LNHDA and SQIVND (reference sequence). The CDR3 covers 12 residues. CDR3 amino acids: CATRRSGDTQYF. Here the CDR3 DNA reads TGTGCCACTCGCAGGTCCGGAGATACGCAGTATTTT.